The 11 T cell receptor beta chains in this list originate from one sample, sequenced in a study of identical twins. TCRdb re-analysed the 5' RACE reads in MiXCR, keeping a single row per CDR3 protein. The sample lists around 680,000 distinct CDR3 sequences, 8.6% occurring once. These data were also reused for a study on yellow fever vaccine responses in identical twins.

Sequenced sample: PBMCs. The source is a woman aged 18-30 years in good health.

About this clonotype: At one end the junction does not follow the germline gene, possibly because of a read error. The chain is built from TRBV7-9 and TRBJ2-7; D possibly corresponds to TRBD1 (6 bases). The CDR3 is made up of 12 amino acids. Germline CDR1 reads SEHNR; CDR2 reads FQNEAQ (reference sequence). CDR3: CASSSSRDKLDF. DNA for the CDR3: TGTGCCAGCAGCTCCAGCCGGGACAAGCTTGACTTC.

V gene TRBV20-1 combines with J gene TRBJ2-1; 11 bases are a match to TRBD2. This CDR3 has 17 amino acids. Trimming cost V 2 bases and J 7 bases; bases outside gene matches: 13. Germline values: CDR1 DFQATT, CDR2 SNEGSKA (reference sequence). CDR3 sequence reads: CSARSLLAGGNVNEQFF. As DNA, the CDR3 is TGCAGTGCTAGAAGTTTGCTAGCGGGGGGTAATGTAAATGAGCAGTTCTTC.

The chain links TRBV27 to TRBJ2-7; no definite D call. CDR1 MNHEY and CDR2 SMNVEV come from the germline V gene (reference sequence). Trimming left V 0 bases short and J 0 bases short, with 12 bases between. CDR3 size: 16 residues. DNA of the CDR3: TGTGCCAGCAGTTTATCTGTTGGGTTGTCCTCCTACGAGCAGTACTTC. Residues: CASSLSVGLSSYEQYF.

The chain carries TRBV2 and TRBJ2-2; weak D call: TRBD2 (7 bases). Germline-derived CDR1 and CDR2 are SNHLY and FYNNEI. Trimming removed 9 bases from V and 5 bases from J, with 10 bases in between. The CDR3 runs to 12 residues. CDR3 DNA: TGTGCCAGAGGGGGGGAAACCGGGGAGCTGTTTTTT. Protein product: CARGGETGELFF. Full variable domain (outside the CDR3, taken from reference TRBV2 and TRBJ2-2): EPEVTQTPSHQVTQMGQEVILRCVPISNHLYFYWYRQILGQKVEFLVSFYNNEISEKSEIFDDQFSVERPDGSNFTLKIRSTKLEDSAMYFCARGGETGELFFGEGSRLTVL.

The CDR3 spells CASSFLRAGGVNNEQFF. The CDR3 bases are TGTGCCAGCAGTTTCTTGCGAGCGGGGGGGGTAAACAATGAGCAGTTCTTC. V usage is TRBV12-3 or TRBV12-4 and J usage is TRBJ2-1; 10 bases agree with TRBD2. Trimming at V came to 3 bases and at J to 5 bases, leaving 10 bases not matched to a gene. CDR3 length: 17 amino acids.

This clonotype has only a few counts. This chain uses TRBV9 with TRBJ2-1, with 7 bases fitting TRBD2. This CDR3 has 17 residues. Per the germline V gene, CDR1 is SGDLS and CDR2 is YYNGEE. V shed 4 bases, J shed 4 bases, and the junction held 14 bases outside the gene matches. The CDR3 DNA reads as TGTGCCAGCAGCACCCGTACTGGGGGGGTAGGGTACAATGAGCAGTTCTTC. This sequence encodes CASSTRTGGVGYNEQFF.

There are many counts of this clonotype. The rearrangement uses TRBV14 and TRBJ1-2; D not resolved. The germline gives CDR1 SGHDN, CDR2 FVKESK. V gave up 1 base and J gave up 2 bases, with 5 bases separating them. The CDR3 has 13 residues. As DNA, the CDR3 is TGTGCCAGCAGCCAAGTCGGGAACTATGGCTACACCTTC. Protein: CASSQVGNYGYTF. The full variable domain, in which reference TRBV14 and TRBJ1-2 provide the parts outside the CDR3, is EAGVTQFPSHSVIEKGQTVTLRCDPISGHDNLYWYRRVMGKEIKFLLHFVKESKQDESGMPNNRFLAERTGGTYSTLKVQPAELEDSGVYFCASSQVGNYGYTFGSGTRLTVV.

This clonotype was seen repeatedly, ten times or more. The chain combines TRBV5-4 with TRBJ2-2; D tentatively fits TRBD1 or TRBD2 (6 bases each). Trimming left V 4 bases short and J 6 bases short, with 16 bases between. This CDR3 is built from 15 residues. Germline loops: CDR1 SGHNT, CDR2 YYREEE (reference sequence). The CDR3 protein is CASSPIGGGSGELFF. The CDR3 nucleotides are TGTGCCAGCAGCCCAATCGGGGGCGGGTCCGGGGAGCTGTTTTTT.

This clonotype appeared a few times. This chain connects TRBV10-2 to TRBJ1-1, with no clear D. Germline values: CDR1 WSHSY, CDR2 SAAADI. Deletions cut 6 bases from V and 6 bases from J, with 14 bases between. This CDR3 comprises 13 residues. The CDR3 is CASSPAVTAEAFF. The CDR3 DNA is TGCGCCAGCAGCCCTGCCGTAACGGCTGAAGCTTTCTTT.

V and J are TRBV3-1 and TRBJ2-7; D is undetermined. Germline V gene data show CDR1 as LGHDT and CDR2 as YNNKEL (reference sequence). This CDR3 has 12 residues. V dropped 6 bases and J dropped 3 bases, with 9 bases sitting between them. The CDR3 reads CASRGWGYEQYF. CDR3 in DNA: TGTGCCAGCAGGGGATGGGGCTACGAGCAGTACTTC.

This clonotype was detected many times. V is TRBV4-3 and J is TRBJ2-7; 11 bases are shared with TRBD2. V gave up 2 bases and J gave up 7 bases; unmatched junction bases: 10. Germline assignment: CDR1 LGHNA and CDR2 YSLEER. The length of the CDR3 is 16 residues. Here the CDR3 DNA reads TGCGCCAGCAGCCAATATCTAGCGGGAGGCCAGAGGGAGCAGTACTTC. Its translation: CASSQYLAGGQREQYF.